This T cell receptor beta chain is from a study of T cells expressing NK-cell markers. Overall study: From sorted CD3+CD56+NKG2C+, CD3+CD56+NKG2C- and CD3+CD56-NKG2C+ T cells came the TCR beta repertoires. General study points: The leading position in the CD3+CD56-NKG2C+ fraction of a handful of donors also went to these clonotypes. The study left the HCMV specificity of expanded NKG2C+ T cell clones unresolved.

Worth noting for this clonotype: As yet, its antigen is unknown.

TCRdb reprocessed the 5' RACE reads and keeps a single row for each CDR3 protein, giving no DNA. Its clone listing holds 550,000 to 600,000 distinct CDR3 sequences. Germline V lookup: CDR1 MNHEY, CDR2 SMNVEV (reference sequence). The CDR3 loop spans 14 amino acids. What was sequenced was blood T cells: a sorted CD56 or NKG2C T cell subset, CD4+ or CD8+ T cells, or bulk PBMC T cells (not recorded which). V gene TRBV27 combines with J gene TRBJ2-7; TCRdb's D gene call, TRBD2, goes unchecked for lack of DNA. The TCR originated in a man younger than 35 in good health. Here the CDR3 reads CASTLGAGGYEQYF.